This T cell receptor (beta chain) emerged from a study of cytomegalovirus exposure and HLA in healthy donors. Whole-study context: Samples from HLA-typed donors yielded about 85 million unique TCRs in an early data release.

The donors comprised healthy bone marrow donors. The CDR3 has 14 amino acids. The V end lost 0 bases, the J end lost 5 bases, and 11 bases lay between the germline ends. Germline values: CDR1 SGDLS, CDR2 YYNGEE. Researchers ran the PCR with 60 Vbeta and 13 Jbeta primers. TCRdb's copy holds only in-frame clones and misses some; the assay was immunoSEQ multiplex PCR. Across approximately 110,000 clones, the top ten clones capture 1% of the sample. Note on this clone: What it recognizes is unknown. Other nucleotide sequences in the sample specify the same CDR3.

Regarding the study as a whole: Reported findings show TCR beta sequences accurately forecast HLA-A and HLA-B alleles in most subjects.

The sequence derives from a young man in good health and CMV-seronegative. V usage is TRBV9 and J usage is TRBJ1-1, with a possible D match to TRBD1 (6 bases). Sequenced sample: PBMCs. CDR3 sequence: CASSVVQGGTEAFF. CDR3 sequence (DNA): TGTGCCAGCAGCGTAGTACAGGGTGGAACTGAAGCTTTCTTT.